This T cell receptor beta chain was retrieved from a study of metastatic and nonmetastatic thyroid tumors. Looking at the study overall: The comparison covered peripheral blood and tumor or nodule tissue in malignant and benign thyroid patients.

Until they underwent thyroid surgery, no patient had received any treatment. This clone was found once. TCRdb reprocessed the PCR reads using MiXCR. The sample includes 15,000 to 19,000 clones, roughly 21% of them seen just once. The CDR3 covers 15 residues. Germline loops: CDR1 KGHDR, CDR2 SFDVKD. The ends lost 3 bases at V and 5 bases at J; junction bases unmatched: 5. This chain links TRBV24-1 with TRBJ2-5, with 10 bases fitting TRBD1. The source is a female donor with papillary thyroid cancer or a benign thyroid nodule (not recorded which). Some clones in this sample may be carry-over from other donors' samples. Sequenced material: tumor tissue. CDR3 nucleotides: TGTGCCACCAGTGATCGGACAGGGGGTTGGGAGACCCAGTACTTC. It encodes CATSDRTGGWETQYF.